This section outlines one TCR beta chain sequence together with its context. Its antigen is undetermined. This record comes from a study of cytomegalovirus exposure and HLA in healthy donors. Whole-study context: The 100 to 150 validation repertoires and the 666 first-cohort repertoires shared a platform, a later analysis reported.

CDR3 length: 15 residues. V lost 5 bases, J lost 5 bases, and 6 bases stayed unmatched. Looked up from germline, CDR1 is SEHNR and CDR2 is FQNEAQ (reference sequence). From the approximately 120-subject validation cohort, which was separate from the roughly 710-subject first cohort, the donors were drawn. Whole-study findings and limits: The study recorded 160 or so TCR beta chains that were cytomegalovirus-associated.

Here immunoSEQ multiplex PCR was the method, and the copy in TCRdb shows in-frame clones only, minus some. The data contain some 140,000 clones, 86% of them seen just once; the ten biggest clones take up around 2.1%. The sample was PBMCs. The sequence derives from a human donor in good health. The J gene is TRBJ1-5, the V gene TRBV7-9; the match to TRBD1 covers 10 bases. CDR3 amino acids: CASSQAGTGDQPQHF. Written as DNA, the CDR3 is TGTGCCAGCAGCCAGGCTGGGACAGGGGATCAGCCCCAGCATTTT.